The T cell receptor beta chain described here comes from a study of blood T cell repertoires in COVID-19. About the study: The analysed material was cDNA or gDNA that came from T cells, B-cell-depleted T cells, or PBMCs.

Study processing details: Amplified reference gene primers provided the basis for estimating nucleated cell counts. Profiling relied on immunoSEQ multiplex PCR, and the TCRdb table lists in-frame clones only, not all of them. From that table come the V and J calls and clone size; the DNA was used to work out D and trimming. In the table there are more than 85,000 clones, roughly 82% of which are singletons. CDR1 and CDR2 from the germline V gene are GTSNPN and SVGIG (reference sequence). The CDR3 has 15 amino acids. The V and J ends lost 0 bases and 4 bases respectively, with 13 bases between them. This TCR was sampled from a man of 80 years or more with acute or convalescent COVID-19. The J gene is TRBJ1-5, the V gene TRBV30, with D tentatively TRBD1 (5 bases). Sequenced: peripheral blood. CDR3 DNA: TGTGCCTGGAGTGTAGGGAGGGGTAGTAATCAGCCCCAGCATTTT. It codes for CAWSVGRGSNQPQHF.